These 7 T cell receptor beta chains originate from one sample sequenced in a study of T cell responses to AZD1222 COVID-19 vaccine. The data were produced by immunoSEQ multiplex PCR, yet TCRdb's version contains in-frame clones alone and is incomplete. Found here are about 200,000 clones, approximately 93% of them singletons; the top ten hold approximately 1%. The sequences come from peripheral blood, collected 28 days after the second AZD1222 dose. Receptors were obtained from an adult who received the AZD1222 COVID-19 vaccine.

This clone was counted a single time. This chain links TRBV2 with TRBJ1-6; D perhaps matches TRBD1 (6 bases). With 8 bases removed from V and 6 bases from J, the gap between germline ends came to 23 bases. CDR1 and CDR2 (germline): SNHLY, FYNNEI. The CDR3 has 17 amino acids. The chain's CDR3 is CASDSSRGPLGNSPLHF. Written as DNA, the CDR3 is TGTGCCAGCGACTCTTCCAGGGGTCCCCTTGGTAATTCACCCCTCCACTTT.

The chain links TRBV11-2 to TRBJ1-1; no definite D call. Looked up from germline, CDR1 is SGHAT and CDR2 is FQNNGV. The CDR3 is 12 residues long. Trimming pared 0 bases from V and 8 bases from J, leaving 7 bases between. CDR3 loop: CASSLDREEAFF. The CDR3 region has the DNA TGTGCCAGCAGCTTAGATCGGGAGGAAGCTTTCTTT.

The chain combines TRBV7-9 with TRBJ1-2, with D uncertain. The CDR3 has 13 amino acids. Trimming took off 5 bases at V and 7 bases at J, with 14 bases between the two ends. CDR1 and CDR2 (germline): SEHNR, FQNEAQ (reference sequence). CDR3 protein: CASSLGLGGGYTF. The CDR3 DNA is TGTGCCAGCAGCCTCGGACTGGGTGGTGGCTACACCTTC. Combining the CDR3 with reference TRBV7-9 and TRBJ1-2 gives the whole variable domain DTGVSQNPRHKITKRGQNVTFRCDPISEHNRLYWYRQTLGQGPEFLTYFQNEAQLEKSRLLSDRFSAERPKGSFSTLEIQRTEQGDSAMYLCASSLGLGGGYTFGSGTRLTVV.

The chain recombines TRBV6-6 with TRBJ1-3, with D unclear. CDR1 and CDR2 (germline): MNHNY, SVGAGI (reference sequence). Between the trimmed V and J ends, which lost 6 bases and 4 bases, there was a span of 1 base. The CDR3 runs 10 residues. CDR3 DNA sequence: TGTGCCAGCAGAGGAAACACCATATATTTT. Its translation is CASRGNTIYF.

The chain recombines TRBV7-2 with TRBJ1-5; 7 bases fit TRBD1. The CDR3 has 15 residues. The trim removed 3 bases at V and 7 bases at J, leaving 9 bases unmatched. Germline V gives CDR1 SGHTA, CDR2 FQGNSA. CDR3 in DNA: TGTGCCAGCAGCTTCCACCAGGGGGATGGACAGCCCCAGCATTTT. This encodes CASSFHQGDGQPQHF.

The DNA of the CDR3 is TGTGCCAGCAGCTTCTTAAATGATAATGAAAAACTGTTTTTT. This gives the protein CASSFLNDNEKLFF. J is TRBJ1-4 and V is TRBV7-9, with D uncertain. The CDR3 is 14 amino acids. Trimming cost V 3 bases and J 4 bases, with 9 bases left between them. The germline V gene encodes CDR1 SEHNR and CDR2 FQNEAQ (reference sequence). The full variable domain, rest sourced from reference TRBV7-9 and TRBJ1-4, is DTGVSQNPRHKITKRGQNVTFRCDPISEHNRLYWYRQTLGQGPEFLTYFQNEAQLEKSRLLSDRFSAERPKGSFSTLEIQRTEQGDSAMYLCASSFLNDNEKLFFGSGTQLSVL.

The rearrangement joins TRBV6-5 to TRBJ1-4; maybe TRBD1 (5 bases). V shed 5 bases and J shed 0 bases, with 10 bases lying between them. The germline V gene encodes CDR1 MNHEY and CDR2 SVGAGI. This CDR3 spans 15 amino acids. CDR3 nucleotides: TGTGCCAGCAGTAGGGGCTTTGCAACTAATGAAAAACTGTTTTTT. Amino acids: CASSRGFATNEKLFF.